A selection of T cell receptor beta chains follows, all from one sample in a study of spatial heterogeneity in lung cancer. TCRdb re-derived calls from the 5' RACE reads in MiXCR, one entry per CDR3 protein. The sample has tens of thousands of distinct CDR3 sequences; less than 20% are singletons. The sequenced sample was PBMCs, obtained at follow-up. The receptors here all came from a male donor with early-stage non-small cell lung cancer. The CDR3 runs from the conserved cysteine through the conserved F or W. The order of the fields is CDR3 protein, CDR3 DNA, clone size, D gene, CDR3 length, J gene, V gene. D genes are given only for firm matches. For some rows the clone size is stated as once, few or many, or as a class when expanded; others skip it.

CDR3 protein: CASSLRDRPNYGYTF
CDR3 DNA: TGTGCCAGCAGCTTGAGGGACAGGCCTAACTATGGCTACACCTTC
clone size: few
D gene: TRBD1
CDR3 length: 15
J gene: TRBJ1-2
V gene: TRBV7-2

CDR3 protein: CASSPGAGQETQYF
CDR3 DNA: TGTGCCAGCTCACCAGGGGCAGGGCAAGAGACCCAGTACTTC
clone size: .
D gene: .
CDR3 length: 14
J gene: TRBJ2-5
V gene: TRBV18

CDR3 protein: CASSLKAGVVEQFF
CDR3 DNA: TGTGCCAGCAGCTTAAAAGCGGGAGTAGTTGAGCAGTTCTTC
clone size: few
D gene: TRBD2
CDR3 length: 14
J gene: TRBJ2-1
V gene: TRBV7-3

CDR3 protein: CASSTIVGELFF
CDR3 DNA: TGTGCCAGCAGTACGATCGTCGGGGAGCTGTTTTTT
clone size: .
D gene: .
CDR3 length: 12
J gene: TRBJ2-2
V gene: TRBV6-2/TRBV6-3

CDR3 protein: CASSYSRDTGELFF
CDR3 DNA: TGTGCCAGCAGTTATTCCAGGGACACCGGGGAGCTGTTTTTT
clone size: .
D gene: .
CDR3 length: 14
J gene: TRBJ2-2
V gene: TRBV6-5

CDR3 protein: CASTPGRLGTDTQYF
CDR3 DNA: TGTGCCAGCACCCCGGGGAGGCTCGGCACAGATACGCAGTATTTT
clone size: .
D gene: .
CDR3 length: 15
J gene: TRBJ2-3
V gene: TRBV2

CDR3 protein: CVTSRDRFDYGYTF
CDR3 DNA: TGTGTCACCAGCCGGGACAGGTTTGACTATGGCTACACCTTC
clone size: once
D gene: TRBD1
CDR3 length: 14
J gene: TRBJ1-2
V gene: TRBV15

CDR3 protein: CASSPQPGGGGNTIYF
CDR3 DNA: TGCGCCAGCAGCCCCCAACCGGGGGGAGGTGGAAACACCATATATTTT
clone size: .
D gene: .
CDR3 length: 16
J gene: TRBJ1-3
V gene: TRBV5-1

CDR3 protein: CASSFRAGGPGEQFF
CDR3 DNA: TGTGCCAGCAGTTTCAGAGCGGGAGGGCCGGGTGAGCAGTTCTTC
clone size: few
D gene: TRBD2
CDR3 length: 15
J gene: TRBJ2-1
V gene: TRBV12-3/TRBV12-4

CDR3 protein: CASSPGGAGDYGYTF
CDR3 DNA: TGTGCCAGCAGCCCAGGGGGCGCTGGTGACTATGGCTACACCTTC
clone size: .
D gene: TRBD1
CDR3 length: 15
J gene: TRBJ1-2
V gene: TRBV7-2

CDR3 protein: CASSLVREGTDTQYF
CDR3 DNA: TGTGCCAGCAGCTTAGTGCGGGAGGGCACAGATACGCAGTATTTT
clone size: few
D gene: TRBD2
CDR3 length: 15
J gene: TRBJ2-3
V gene: TRBV7-9

CDR3 protein: CASSPLSYNSPLHF
CDR3 DNA: TGTGCCAGCAGCCCCCTGTCCTATAATTCACCCCTCCACTTT
clone size: few
D gene: .
CDR3 length: 14
J gene: TRBJ1-6
V gene: TRBV3-1

CDR3 protein: CSVSSGTGAYGYTF
CDR3 DNA: TGCAGCGTTTCCAGTGGGACAGGGGCCTATGGCTACACCTTC
clone size: .
D gene: TRBD1
CDR3 length: 14
J gene: TRBJ1-2
V gene: TRBV29-1

CDR3 protein: CASSQDWGQIPAKNIQYF
CDR3 DNA: TGTGCCAGCAGCCAAGATTGGGGACAGATACCAGCCAAAAACATTCAGTACTTC
clone size: few
D gene: TRBD1
CDR3 length: 18
J gene: TRBJ2-4
V gene: TRBV3-1

CDR3 protein: CATSDRTSGRARAGELFF
CDR3 DNA: TGTGCCACCAGTGACCGGACTAGCGGGAGGGCCAGGGCCGGGGAGCTGTTTTTT
clone size: few
D gene: TRBD2
CDR3 length: 18
J gene: TRBJ2-2
V gene: TRBV24-1

CDR3 protein: CASSFASSQTQYF
CDR3 DNA: TGTGCCAGCAGTTTCGCTAGCTCTCAGACCCAGTACTTC
clone size: once
D gene: .
CDR3 length: 13
J gene: TRBJ2-5
V gene: TRBV12-3/TRBV12-4

CDR3 protein: CASSDKAGGPEEQFF
CDR3 DNA: TGTGCCAGCAGTGACAAAGCGGGAGGGCCCGAAGAGCAGTTCTTC
clone size: .
D gene: TRBD2
CDR3 length: 15
J gene: TRBJ2-1
V gene: TRBV6-4

CDR3 protein: CAWSPGGLEQFF
CDR3 DNA: TGTGCCTGGAGTCCGGGGGGCCTTGAGCAGTTCTTC
clone size: few
D gene: .
CDR3 length: 12
J gene: TRBJ2-1
V gene: TRBV30

CDR3 protein: CAISELGAGANVLTF
CDR3 DNA: TGTGCCATCAGTGAATTGGGAGCTGGGGCCAACGTCCTGACTTTC
clone size: .
D gene: .
CDR3 length: 15
J gene: TRBJ2-6
V gene: TRBV10-3

CDR3 protein: CSVAHTDTQYF
CDR3 DNA: TGCAGCGTTGCCCACACAGATACGCAGTATTTT
clone size: many
D gene: .
CDR3 length: 11
J gene: TRBJ2-3
V gene: TRBV29-1

CDR3 protein: CASSPQGLANYGYTF
CDR3 DNA: TGTGCCAGCAGCCCCCAGGGGTTAGCTAACTATGGCTACACCTTC
clone size: .
D gene: .
CDR3 length: 15
J gene: TRBJ1-2
V gene: TRBV2

CDR3 protein: CASSYSLSNEKLFF
CDR3 DNA: TGTGCCAGCAGTTACTCCCTGTCTAATGAAAAACTGTTTTTT
clone size: many
D gene: .
CDR3 length: 14
J gene: TRBJ1-4
V gene: TRBV6-5

CDR3 protein: CASSPGVGTEAFF
CDR3 DNA: TGTGCCAGCAGCCCAGGGGTAGGCACTGAAGCTTTCTTT
clone size: .
D gene: .
CDR3 length: 13
J gene: TRBJ1-1
V gene: TRBV7-8

CDR3 protein: CSARLGEKLFF
CDR3 DNA: TGCAGTGCCCGGTTGGGTGAAAAACTGTTTTTT
clone size: few
D gene: .
CDR3 length: 11
J gene: TRBJ1-4
V gene: TRBV20-1

CDR3 protein: CASTRDRNTGELFF
CDR3 DNA: TGTGCCAGCACCCGGGACCGGAACACCGGGGAGCTGTTTTTT
clone size: .
D gene: .
CDR3 length: 14
J gene: TRBJ2-2
V gene: TRBV12-3/TRBV12-4

CDR3 protein: CASSPATGVGSGANVLTF
CDR3 DNA: TGTGCCAGCAGCCCCGCGACAGGTGTAGGCTCTGGGGCCAACGTCCTGACTTTC
clone size: few
D gene: .
CDR3 length: 18
J gene: TRBJ2-6
V gene: TRBV14